The present T cell receptor (beta chain) was sequenced within a study of shared clonotypes between healthy human individuals. Study in general: For every donor, three CD4 naive, three CD4 memory, two CD8 naive and one CD8 memory plates were used. General study points: Among a handful of donors, 4.5% to 5.5% of naive CD4 clonotypes were found in common. Sampling used blood alone; tissue repertoires probably differ.

Negatively enriched CD4+ T cells were divided by CD45RA into naive and memory. Germline-derived CDR1 and CDR2 are KGHSH and LQKENI. The V and J ends lost 1 base and 2 bases respectively, with 16 bases between them. The CDR3 has 17 residues. Remarks on this clone: Its antigen remains unknown.

The protocol was immunoSEQ multiplex PCR, while the TCRdb copy is restricted to in-frame clones and leaves out a portion. The table includes a few hundred thousand clones, 74% detected once. The chain carries TRBV18 and TRBJ2-3; D is perhaps TRBD1 (6 bases). This receptor was obtained from a man aged 25 to 40 in good health. The sequencing input was memory CD4+ T cells sorted from blood. The subset was: CD45RA-negative fraction. DNA of the CDR3: TGTGCCAGCTCACCACTGATGGGGGACACGGACACAGATACGCAGTATTTT. It specifies CASSPLMGDTDTDTQYF.